The clone carrying this T cell receptor (beta chain) was recorded a few times. The data were taken from a study of PD-L1 blockade in urothelial cancer. About the research overall: At some point between 2013 and 2014, patients got going on atezolizumab, taking 1,200 mg intravenously every 3 weeks. Patients with male sex and bladder-origin urothelial cancer accounted for about nine tenths of the roughly 29 enrolled. A median approximately 140,000 T cells were found in blood samples.

Produced via immunoSEQ multiplex PCR; TCRdb's table is partial and in-frame only. This sample has roughly 100,000 clones; around 78% occur once, and the top ten carry under 9.5%. This CDR3 spans 15 amino acids. Germline V gene lookup returns CDR1 SGHRS and CDR2 YFSETQ. V shed 3 bases and J 4 bases; nucleotides not matched to a gene: 1. The time point: peripheral blood 6 weeks after treatment start. There were between 1 and 8 samples from each patient, taken pretreatment and on-treatment. This clonotype was sampled from a man between 65 and 85 years old with urothelial cancer. Sequencing used PBMCs, obtained around atezolizumab (anti-PD-L1) treatment. The chain employs TRBV5-1 and TRBJ2-1; 13 bases match TRBD2. The DNA for the CDR3 is TGCGCCAGCAGCTCGGGACTAGCGGGATACAATGAGCAGTTCTTC. It yields the protein CASSSGLAGYNEQFF.